This T cell receptor (beta chain) comes out of a study of a mutant IDH1 vaccine in newly diagnosed glioma. Study-wide background: Each patient was administered eight vaccinations, scheduled in weeks 1, 3, 5, 7, 11, 15, 19 and 23. Investigators started vaccination 4-6 weeks after radiotherapy alone, or with temozolomide cycles. Treated patients, about 62% male and roughly 38% female, averaged about 42 years of age.

J gave up 6 bases and V 7 bases, and 6 bases lay outside the gene matches. The CDR3 spans 15 residues. From germline, CDR1 is SNHLY and CDR2 FYNNEI. As to time point: week 5, during vaccination. It was 300 ug of mutant IDH1 20-mer peptide that made up each vaccine dose, given with topical imiquimod. The donors had new WHO grade 3 or 4 astrocytomas; these were IDH1-mutant and ATRX-lost. With regard to this clone: Its target is unknown.

The table came from immunoSEQ multiplex PCR; TCRdb's copy has only in-frame clones and leaves some out. This repertoire shows some 55,000 clones, just under 90% found once; its top ten account for 4.6%. The receptor comes from a woman between 40 and 55 years old with glioma. Here the sequenced sample was PBMCs, taken from a glioma patient whose treatment included an IDH1 peptide vaccine. V usage is TRBV2 and J usage is TRBJ2-2, with TRBD2 matching 12 bases. The CDR3: CASTTRLAGAGELFF. Written as DNA, the CDR3 is TGTGCCAGCACTACCAGACTAGCGGGAGCCGGGGAGCTGTTTTTT.